Listed below are T cell receptor beta chains from one sample, sequenced in a study of patients and donors after allogeneic stem cell transplantation. One entry per CDR3 protein, called by TCRdb with MiXCR from the RT-PCR reads. In the table there are 150,000 to 250,000 distinct CDR3 sequences, roughly 40% of which are singletons. Sequencing was performed on blood, either unsorted or a sorted T cell fraction (not recorded which). These receptors came from a human donor who was either an allogeneic HSCT recipient or a stem cell or donor lymphocyte infusion donor (not recorded which). It is not recorded whose cells these are; they may come from a transplant donor. CDR3s include the opening cysteine and the closing phenylalanine or tryptophan. The order of the fields is J gene, D gene, V gene, clone size, CDR3 protein, CDR3 DNA. D genes are given only for firm matches. Clone size, where shown, is once, few, many, or a class for clones that have expanded.

j_gene: TRBJ2-1; d_gene: TRBD2; v_gene: TRBV24-1; abundance: -; CDR3aa: CATSDSAGDPYYNEQFF; CDR3nt: TGTGCCACCAGTGATTCGGCGGGAGACCCCTACTACAATGAGCAGTTCTTC
j_gene: TRBJ2-7; d_gene: -; v_gene: TRBV12-3/TRBV12-4; abundance: -; CDR3aa: CASSSYVGALSYEQYF; CDR3nt: TGTGCCAGCAGTTCCTATGTCGGGGCCCTTTCCTACGAGCAGTACTTC
j_gene: TRBJ2-2; d_gene: -; v_gene: TRBV12-3/TRBV12-4; abundance: few; CDR3aa: CASSQGGSTGELFF; CDR3nt: TGTGCCTCGTCACAGGGAGGAAGCACCGGGGAGCTGTTTTTT
j_gene: TRBJ2-1; d_gene: TRBD2; v_gene: TRBV28; abundance: -; CDR3aa: CASSPVVAGVNNEQFF; CDR3nt: TGTGCCAGCAGCCCTGTAGTAGCGGGAGTAAACAATGAGCAGTTCTTC
j_gene: TRBJ2-3; d_gene: -; v_gene: TRBV27; abundance: -; CDR3aa: CASSLQAATLDTQYF; CDR3nt: TGTGCCAGCAGTTTACAGGCGGCGACCCTGGATACGCAGTATTTT
j_gene: TRBJ2-7; d_gene: -; v_gene: TRBV7-9; abundance: -; CDR3aa: CASSSYRSYEQYF; CDR3nt: TGTGCCAGCAGCTCGTACAGATCCTACGAGCAGTACTTC
j_gene: TRBJ1-2; d_gene: -; v_gene: TRBV20-1; abundance: few; CDR3aa: CSASSGVGYGYTF; CDR3nt: TGCAGTGCTAGTTCCGGGGTTGGATATGGCTACACCTTC
j_gene: TRBJ2-7; d_gene: -; v_gene: TRBV12-3/TRBV12-4; abundance: -; CDR3aa: CASSLAGGSYEQYF; CDR3nt: TGTGCCAGCAGTTTAGCAGGGGGGAGCTACGAGCAGTACTTC
j_gene: TRBJ2-7; d_gene: -; v_gene: TRBV28; abundance: few; CDR3aa: CASSLTRELTLVLYEQYF; CDR3nt: TGTGCCAGCAGTTTAACCCGGGAGCTGACCTTAGTACTGTACGAGCAGTACTTC
j_gene: TRBJ2-1; d_gene: TRBD1; v_gene: TRBV15; abundance: -; CDR3aa: CATSSSQGVSYEQFF; CDR3nt: TGTGCCACCAGCAGTTCCCAGGGGGTTTCTTATGAGCAGTTCTTC
j_gene: TRBJ1-1; d_gene: -; v_gene: TRBV27; abundance: few; CDR3aa: CASSMWGGNTEAFF; CDR3nt: TGTGCCAGCAGTATGTGGGGGGGGAACACTGAAGCTTTCTTT
j_gene: TRBJ1-2; d_gene: -; v_gene: TRBV4-3; abundance: -; CDR3aa: CASSQYNYGYTF; CDR3nt: TGCGCCAGCAGCCAGTATAACTATGGCTACACCTTC
j_gene: TRBJ1-1; d_gene: TRBD1; v_gene: TRBV5-1; abundance: -; CDR3aa: CASSFGTGFDTEAFF; CDR3nt: TGCGCCAGCAGCTTCGGGACAGGCTTCGACACTGAAGCTTTCTTT
j_gene: TRBJ1-6; d_gene: -; v_gene: TRBV5-4; abundance: few; CDR3aa: CASSSLDSDNSPLHF; CDR3nt: TGTGCCAGCAGCTCGCTGGACTCCGATAATTCACCCCTCCACTTT
j_gene: TRBJ1-1; d_gene: -; v_gene: TRBV12-3/TRBV12-4; abundance: many; CDR3aa: CASSPRPTGNTEAFF; CDR3nt: TGTGCCAGCAGTCCCCGCCCAACAGGGAACACTGAAGCTTTCTTT
j_gene: TRBJ2-1; d_gene: TRBD2; v_gene: TRBV9; abundance: -; CDR3aa: CASSTTSGAYNEQFF; CDR3nt: TGTGCCAGCAGTACTACTAGCGGAGCTTACAATGAGCAGTTCTTC
j_gene: TRBJ2-7; d_gene: -; v_gene: TRBV20-1; abundance: -; CDR3aa: CSAGELAPSSYEQYF; CDR3nt: TGCAGTGCCGGCGAGCTAGCCCCGAGCTCCTACGAGCAGTACTTC
j_gene: TRBJ1-1; d_gene: TRBD1; v_gene: TRBV27; abundance: -; CDR3aa: CASSLGQGLANTEAFF; CDR3nt: TGTGCCAGCAGTTTGGGACAGGGGCTTGCGAACACTGAAGCTTTCTTT
j_gene: TRBJ2-3; d_gene: -; v_gene: TRBV5-1; abundance: -; CDR3aa: CASSLGGFEGTDTQYF; CDR3nt: TGCGCCAGCAGCTTAGGAGGGTTTGAGGGCACAGATACGCAGTATTTT
j_gene: TRBJ1-5; d_gene: -; v_gene: TRBV2; abundance: -; CDR3aa: CTSSEERAGDQPQHF; CDR3nt: TGTACCAGCAGTGAAGAGAGGGCGGGGGATCAGCCCCAGCATTTT
j_gene: TRBJ2-7; d_gene: -; v_gene: TRBV4-3; abundance: -; CDR3aa: CASSQEVQLSEQYF; CDR3nt: TGCGCCAGCAGCCAAGAAGTCCAGCTGAGCGAGCAGTACTTC
j_gene: TRBJ1-2; d_gene: TRBD1; v_gene: TRBV7-2; abundance: once; CDR3aa: CASSPFGGTGSDYGYTF; CDR3nt: TGTGCCAGCAGCCCATTCGGGGGGACAGGCTCCGACTATGGCTACACCTTC
j_gene: TRBJ1-2; d_gene: -; v_gene: TRBV7-2; abundance: once; CDR3aa: CASSRRNPGNYGYTF; CDR3nt: TGTGCCAGCAGCCGGAGGAATCCCGGGAACTATGGCTACACCTTC